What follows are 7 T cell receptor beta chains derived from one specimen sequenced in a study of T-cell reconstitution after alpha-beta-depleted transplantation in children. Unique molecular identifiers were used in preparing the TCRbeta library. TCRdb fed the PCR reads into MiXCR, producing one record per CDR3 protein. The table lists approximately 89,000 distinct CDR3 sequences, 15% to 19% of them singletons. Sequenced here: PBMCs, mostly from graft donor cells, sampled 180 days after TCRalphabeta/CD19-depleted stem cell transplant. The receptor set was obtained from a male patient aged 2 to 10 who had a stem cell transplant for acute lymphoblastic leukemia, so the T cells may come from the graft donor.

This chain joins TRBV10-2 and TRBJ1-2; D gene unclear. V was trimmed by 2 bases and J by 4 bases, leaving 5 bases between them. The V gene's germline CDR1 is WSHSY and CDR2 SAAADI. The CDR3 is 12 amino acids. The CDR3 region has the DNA TGCGCCAGCAGTGAGCGGTCCTATGGCTACACCTTC. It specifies CASSERSYGYTF.

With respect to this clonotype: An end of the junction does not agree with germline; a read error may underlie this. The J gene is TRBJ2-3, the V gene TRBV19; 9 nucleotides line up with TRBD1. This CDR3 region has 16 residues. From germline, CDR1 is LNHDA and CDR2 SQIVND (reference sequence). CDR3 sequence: CASSPRTGASTDTEYF. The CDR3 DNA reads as TGTGCCAGTAGTCCTCGGACAGGGGCCAGCACAGATACGGAGTATTTT. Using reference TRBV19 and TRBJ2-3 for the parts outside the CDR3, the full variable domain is DGGITQSPKYLFRKEGQNVTLSCEQNLNHDAMYWYRQDPGQGLRLIYYSQIVNDFQKGDIAEGYSVSREKKESFPLTVTSAQKNPTAFYLCASSPRTGASTDTEYFGPGTRLTVL.

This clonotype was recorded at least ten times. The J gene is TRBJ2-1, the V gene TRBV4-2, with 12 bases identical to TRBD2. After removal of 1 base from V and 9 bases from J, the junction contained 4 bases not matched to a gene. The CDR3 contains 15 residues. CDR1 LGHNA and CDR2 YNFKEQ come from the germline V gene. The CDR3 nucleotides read TGTGCCAGCAGCCAAGCTAGCGGGAGGGGGACTGAGCAGTTCTTC. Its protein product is CASSQASGRGTEQFF.

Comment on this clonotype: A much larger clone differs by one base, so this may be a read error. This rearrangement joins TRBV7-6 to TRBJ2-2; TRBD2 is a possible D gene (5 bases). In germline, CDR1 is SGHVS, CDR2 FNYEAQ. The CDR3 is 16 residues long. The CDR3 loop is CASSLEALKPTGEPFF. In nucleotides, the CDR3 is TGTGCCAGCAGCTTAGAGGCTTTGAAGCCCACCGGGGAGCCGTTTTTT. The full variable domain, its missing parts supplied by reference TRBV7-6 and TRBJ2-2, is GAGVSQSPRYKVTKRGQDVALRCDPISGHVSLYWYRQALGQGPEFLTYFNYEAQQDKSGLPNDRFSAERPEGSISTLTIQRTEQRDSAMYRCASSLEALKPTGEPFFGEGSRLTVL.

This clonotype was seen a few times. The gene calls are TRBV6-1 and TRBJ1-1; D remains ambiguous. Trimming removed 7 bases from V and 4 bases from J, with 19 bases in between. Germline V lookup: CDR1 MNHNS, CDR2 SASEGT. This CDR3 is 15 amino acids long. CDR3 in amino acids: CASTQPPGESTEAFF. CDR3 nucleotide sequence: TGTGCCAGCACTCAACCCCCAGGTGAGAGCACTGAAGCTTTCTTT.

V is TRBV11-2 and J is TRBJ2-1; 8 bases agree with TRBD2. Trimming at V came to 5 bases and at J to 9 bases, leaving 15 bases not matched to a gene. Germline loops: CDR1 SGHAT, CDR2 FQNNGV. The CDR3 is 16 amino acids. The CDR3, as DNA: TGTGCCAGCAGCCTCCGCCCGGTTAGCGGGGATCTTGAGCAGTTCTTC. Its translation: CASSLRPVSGDLEQFF.

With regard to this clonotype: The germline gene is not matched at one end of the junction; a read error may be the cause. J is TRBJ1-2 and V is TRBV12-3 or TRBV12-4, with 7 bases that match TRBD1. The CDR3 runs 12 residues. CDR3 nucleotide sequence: TGTGCCACCAGTCAGGGGGACTATGGCTACACCTTC. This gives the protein CATSQGDYGYTF.